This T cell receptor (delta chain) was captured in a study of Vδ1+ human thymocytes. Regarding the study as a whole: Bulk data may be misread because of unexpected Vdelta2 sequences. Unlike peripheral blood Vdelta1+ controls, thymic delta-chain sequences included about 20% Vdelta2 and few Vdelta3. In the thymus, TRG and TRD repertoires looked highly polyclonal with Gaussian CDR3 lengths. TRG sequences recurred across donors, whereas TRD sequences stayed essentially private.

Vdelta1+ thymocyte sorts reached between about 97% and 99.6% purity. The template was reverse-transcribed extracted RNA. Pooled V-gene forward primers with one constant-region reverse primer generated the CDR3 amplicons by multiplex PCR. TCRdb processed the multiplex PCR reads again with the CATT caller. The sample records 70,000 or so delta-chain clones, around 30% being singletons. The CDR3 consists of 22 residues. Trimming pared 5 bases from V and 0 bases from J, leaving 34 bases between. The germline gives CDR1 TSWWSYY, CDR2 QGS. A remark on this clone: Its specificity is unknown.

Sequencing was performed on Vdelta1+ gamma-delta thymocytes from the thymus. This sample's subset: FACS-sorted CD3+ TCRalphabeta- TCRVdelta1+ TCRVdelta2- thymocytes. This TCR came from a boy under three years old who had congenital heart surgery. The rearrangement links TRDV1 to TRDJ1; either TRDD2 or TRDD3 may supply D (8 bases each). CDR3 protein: CALGPLGLPTLLGGTYTDKLIF. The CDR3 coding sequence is TGTGCTCTTGGGCCCTTAGGGCTTCCTACATTACTGGGGGGCACGTACACCGATAAACTCATCTTT.